This TCR beta chain was recorded in a study of blood T cell repertoires in COVID-19. Study at large: Some COVID-19 samples were acute and others convalescent; all came from the United States, Italy and Spain. T cells, B-cell-depleted T cells, or PBMCs supplied cDNA or gDNA.

In the original processing: Nucleated cell number was recorded as an estimate derived from reference gene primer amplification. Assay used: immunoSEQ multiplex PCR; TCRdb lists only in-frame clones, some missing. V and J calls and clone size are those listed in that table; D and trimming were worked out from the DNA. The profile shows 75,000 to 95,000 clones, 80% to 85% of them singletons. CDR3 length equals 13 residues. J gave up 1 base and V 5 bases, and 1 base lay outside the gene matches. From germline, CDR1 is LNHDA and CDR2 SQIVND (reference sequence). Sample: peripheral blood. The chain carries TRBV19 and TRBJ1-1, with 7 bases fitting TRBD1. The clonotype comes from a man aged 55-75 years with acute or convalescent COVID-19. CDR3 in amino acids: CASSGDRNTEAFF. For the CDR3, the DNA is TGTGCCAGTAGTGGGGACAGGAACACTGAAGCTTTCTTT.